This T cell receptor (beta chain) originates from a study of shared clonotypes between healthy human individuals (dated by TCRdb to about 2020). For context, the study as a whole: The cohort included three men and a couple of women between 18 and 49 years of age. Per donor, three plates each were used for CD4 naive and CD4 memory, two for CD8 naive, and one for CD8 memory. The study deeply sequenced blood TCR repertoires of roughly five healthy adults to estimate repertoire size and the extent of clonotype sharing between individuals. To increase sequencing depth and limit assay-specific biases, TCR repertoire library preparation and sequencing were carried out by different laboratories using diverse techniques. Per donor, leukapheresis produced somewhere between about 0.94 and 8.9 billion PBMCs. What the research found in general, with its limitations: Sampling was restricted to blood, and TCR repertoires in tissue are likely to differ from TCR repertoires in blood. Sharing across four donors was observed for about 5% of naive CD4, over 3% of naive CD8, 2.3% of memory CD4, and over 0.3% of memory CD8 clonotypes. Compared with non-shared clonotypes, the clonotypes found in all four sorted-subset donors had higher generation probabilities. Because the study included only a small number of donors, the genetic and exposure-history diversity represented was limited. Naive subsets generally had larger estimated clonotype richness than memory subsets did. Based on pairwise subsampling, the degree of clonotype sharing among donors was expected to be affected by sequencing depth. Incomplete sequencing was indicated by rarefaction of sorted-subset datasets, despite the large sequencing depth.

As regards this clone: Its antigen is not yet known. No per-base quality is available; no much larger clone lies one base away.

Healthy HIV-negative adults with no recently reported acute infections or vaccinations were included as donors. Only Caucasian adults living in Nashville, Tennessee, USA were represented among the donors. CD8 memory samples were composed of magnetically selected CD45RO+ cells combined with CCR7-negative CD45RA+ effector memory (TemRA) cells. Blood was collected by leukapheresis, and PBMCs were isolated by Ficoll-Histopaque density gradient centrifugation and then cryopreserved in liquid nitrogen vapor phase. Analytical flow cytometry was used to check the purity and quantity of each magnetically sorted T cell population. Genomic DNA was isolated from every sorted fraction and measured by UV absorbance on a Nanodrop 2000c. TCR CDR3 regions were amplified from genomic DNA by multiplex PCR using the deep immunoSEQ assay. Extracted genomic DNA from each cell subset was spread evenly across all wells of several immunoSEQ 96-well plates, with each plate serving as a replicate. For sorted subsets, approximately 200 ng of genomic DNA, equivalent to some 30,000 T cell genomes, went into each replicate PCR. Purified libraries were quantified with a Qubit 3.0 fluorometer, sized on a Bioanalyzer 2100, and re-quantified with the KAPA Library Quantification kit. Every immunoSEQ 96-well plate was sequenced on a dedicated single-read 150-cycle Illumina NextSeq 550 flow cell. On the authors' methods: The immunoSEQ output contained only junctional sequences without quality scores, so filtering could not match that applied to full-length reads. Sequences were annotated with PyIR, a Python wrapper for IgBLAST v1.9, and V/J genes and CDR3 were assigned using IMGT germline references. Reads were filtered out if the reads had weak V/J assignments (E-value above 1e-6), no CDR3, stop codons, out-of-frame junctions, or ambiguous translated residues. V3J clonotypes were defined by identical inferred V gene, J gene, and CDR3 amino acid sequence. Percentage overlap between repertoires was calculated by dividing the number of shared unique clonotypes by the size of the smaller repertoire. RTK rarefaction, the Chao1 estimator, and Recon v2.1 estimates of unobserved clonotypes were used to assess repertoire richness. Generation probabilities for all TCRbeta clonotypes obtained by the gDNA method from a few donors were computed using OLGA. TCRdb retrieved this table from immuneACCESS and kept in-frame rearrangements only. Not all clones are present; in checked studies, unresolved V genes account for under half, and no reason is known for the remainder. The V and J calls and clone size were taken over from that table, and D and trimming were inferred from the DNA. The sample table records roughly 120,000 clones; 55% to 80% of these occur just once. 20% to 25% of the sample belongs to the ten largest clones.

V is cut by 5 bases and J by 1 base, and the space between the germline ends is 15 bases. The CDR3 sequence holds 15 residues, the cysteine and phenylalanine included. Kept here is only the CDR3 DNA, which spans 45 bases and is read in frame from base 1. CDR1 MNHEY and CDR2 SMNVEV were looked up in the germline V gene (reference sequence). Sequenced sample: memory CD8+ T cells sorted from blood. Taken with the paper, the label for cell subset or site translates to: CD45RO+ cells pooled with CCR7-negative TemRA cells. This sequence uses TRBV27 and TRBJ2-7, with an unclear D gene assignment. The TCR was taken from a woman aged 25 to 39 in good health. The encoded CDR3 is CASSPFGFLSYEQYF. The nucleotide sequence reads TGTGCCAGCAGTCCCTTTGGGTTTTTATCCTACGAGCAGTACTTC.